These T cell receptor beta chains were read from a single sample in a study of post-analysis software for immune sequencing data. TCRdb fed the PCR reads into MiXCR, producing one record per CDR3 protein. The top ten hold 6.5% to 8% of the sample, which has 350,000 to 500,000 distinct CDR3 sequences, approximately 42% seen once. Input material: blood. These receptors all come from a girl aged 2 to 9 with multiple sclerosis. CDR3s include the opening cysteine and the closing phenylalanine or tryptophan. The order of the fields is clone size, V gene, J gene, D gene, CDR3 protein, CDR3 DNA. The D gene is left open where the match is weak. Clone size is given for some rows only: seen once, a few or many times, or a class if the clone is expanded.

.	TRBV27	TRBJ2-7	.	CASSLLDNYEQYF	TGTGCCAGCAGTTTATTGGACAACTACGAGCAGTACTTC
.	TRBV20-1	TRBJ1-5	.	CSAMTGRLNQPQHF	TGCAGTGCTATGACCGGGCGGCTCAATCAGCCCCAGCATTTT
few	TRBV6-5	TRBJ1-5	.	CASSWGNNQPQHF	TGTGCCAGCAGTTGGGGGAACAATCAGCCCCAGCATTTT
few	TRBV20-1	TRBJ2-7	.	CSASSYEQYF	TGCAGTGCTAGCTCCTACGAGCAGTACTTC
few	TRBV5-1	TRBJ1-1	TRBD1	CASSWGDRGLVNTEAFF	TGCGCCAGCAGCTGGGGGGACAGGGGGCTAGTGAACACTGAAGCTTTCTTT
.	TRBV6-5	TRBJ2-5	.	CASRYASAQETQYF	TGTGCCAGCAGGTACGCGTCAGCCCAAGAGACCCAGTACTTC
.	TRBV6-6	TRBJ1-2	.	CASSYSAGAYGYTF	TGTGCCAGCAGTTACTCCGCAGGGGCCTATGGCTACACCTTC
.	TRBV5-1	TRBJ2-7	TRBD2	CASSLDTSGTYEQYF	TGCGCCAGCAGCTTGGACACTAGCGGAACCTACGAGCAGTACTTC
few	TRBV10-3	TRBJ1-5	TRBD1	CAISEGDRSPQHF	TGTGCCATCAGTGAGGGGGACAGGTCCCCCCAGCATTTT
.	TRBV29-1	TRBJ1-1	TRBD1	CSSRDRGNTEAFF	TGCAGCTCTCGGGACAGGGGGAACACTGAAGCTTTCTTT
.	TRBV4-1	TRBJ2-7	.	CASSLAPTASYEQYF	TGCGCCAGCAGCCTCGCCCCGACAGCCTCCTACGAGCAGTACTTC
.	TRBV7-3	TRBJ1-1	TRBD1	CASSLAQGVTEAFF	TGTGCCAGCAGCTTAGCTCAGGGGGTCACTGAAGCTTTCTTT
.	TRBV13	TRBJ2-1	.	CASSCWDGDSNEQFF	TGTGCCAGCAGCTGTTGGGACGGTGATAGCAATGAGCAGTTCTTC
.	TRBV6-5	TRBJ2-5	.	CASSSQKRETQYF	TGTGCCAGCAGCTCACAAAAAAGAGAGACCCAGTACTTC
.	TRBV20-1	TRBJ2-1	.	CSVIPGTGTNNEQFF	TGCAGCGTTATCCCCGGGACTGGGACGAACAATGAGCAGTTCTTC
few	TRBV9	TRBJ2-7	TRBD1	CASSVGTGDMGQYF	TGTGCCAGCAGCGTTGGGACAGGGGATATGGGGCAGTACTTC
.	TRBV4-3	TRBJ1-2	.	CASSQDLNAGSGYGYTF	TGCGCCAGCAGCCAAGATTTGAATGCAGGGTCAGGTTATGGCTACACCTTC
.	TRBV9	TRBJ2-3	TRBD2	CASTHSGGPDTQYF	TGTGCCAGCACCCACAGCGGGGGTCCAGATACGCAGTATTTT
few	TRBV10-3	TRBJ2-7	.	CAISGRLAFGTYEQYF	TGTGCCATCAGTGGCAGGCTAGCATTTGGTACCTACGAGCAGTACTTC
.	TRBV5-6	TRBJ1-6	.	CASSLGASPLHF	TGTGCCAGCAGCTTAGGGGCCTCACCCCTCCACTTT
.	TRBV10-3	TRBJ2-1	.	CAISDLNGRGPNEQFF	TGTGCCATCAGTGATTTAAATGGGAGGGGGCCCAATGAGCAGTTCTTC
.	TRBV3-1	TRBJ2-1	TRBD2	CASSPLRTSGRDNEQFF	TGTGCCAGCAGCCCCCTCCGGACTAGCGGGAGGGACAATGAGCAGTTCTTC
.	TRBV9	TRBJ1-4	.	CASSAGAFNEKLFF	TGTGCCAGCAGCGCCGGAGCCTTTAATGAAAAACTGTTTTTT
.	TRBV11-2	TRBJ1-1	TRBD1	CASSQGTGGLPNTEAFF	TGTGCCAGCAGCCAGGGGACAGGGGGACTCCCGAACACTGAAGCTTTCTTT
few	TRBV30	TRBJ2-5	.	CASDLGQGETQYF	TGTGCCTCAGACCTGGGACAAGGGGAGACCCAGTACTTC
few	TRBV7-9	TRBJ2-5	TRBD2	CASSPTSGGQETQYF	TGTGCCAGCAGCCCGACTAGCGGGGGCCAAGAGACCCAGTACTTC
.	TRBV5-1	TRBJ2-5	TRBD1	CASSLSSDREGETQYF	TGCGCCAGCAGCTTGAGTAGTGACAGGGAAGGGGAGACCCAGTACTTC
.	TRBV12-3/TRBV12-4	TRBJ2-7	TRBD1	CASSASGTVYEQYF	TGTGCCAGCAGTGCATCCGGGACAGTCTACGAGCAGTACTTC
few	TRBV2	TRBJ1-2	TRBD1	CASRTGQYGYTF	TGTGCCAGTCGGACAGGGCAATATGGCTACACCTTC
few	TRBV12-3/TRBV12-4	TRBJ2-7	.	CASSGMTGTYEQYF	TGTGCCAGCAGTGGAATGACAGGAACCTACGAGCAGTACTTC
.	TRBV3-1	TRBJ2-5	TRBD1	CASSHGTGQETQYF	TGTGCCAGCAGCCACGGGACAGGACAAGAGACCCAGTACTTC
.	TRBV20-1	TRBJ2-1	TRBD2	CSAISGTIYNEQFF	TGCAGTGCTATCAGCGGGACCATCTACAATGAGCAGTTCTTC
.	TRBV7-7	TRBJ2-3	.	CASRGPTSTDTQYF	TGTGCCAGCAGGGGGCCCACTAGCACAGATACGCAGTATTTT
.	TRBV5-6	TRBJ2-5	.	CASSFPGKETQYF	TGTGCCAGCAGCTTCCCAGGGAAGGAGACCCAGTACTTC
.	TRBV12-3/TRBV12-4	TRBJ1-1	.	CASSRWGQGPEAFF	TGTGCCAGCAGCCGATGGGGTCAGGGGCCTGAAGCTTTCTTT
.	TRBV11-1	TRBJ2-7	TRBD2	CASSLSPSSGRAFGEQYF	TGTGCCAGCAGCTTAAGTCCCTCTAGCGGGAGGGCCTTCGGGGAGCAGTACTTC
.	TRBV5-1	TRBJ1-1	TRBD1	CASSLAGQMNTEAFF	TGCGCCAGCAGCTTGGCGGGACAGATGAACACTGAAGCTTTCTTT
.	TRBV28	TRBJ2-6	.	CASSLKRLRDGANVLTF	TGTGCCAGCAGTTTAAAGCGACTGAGGGATGGGGCCAACGTCCTGACTTTC
few	TRBV11-2	TRBJ2-5	.	CASSLIRFGETQYF	TGTGCCAGCAGCTTAATACGGTTTGGAGAGACCCAGTACTTC
.	TRBV29-1	TRBJ1-1	.	CSVVSHRLNTEAFF	TGCAGCGTTGTATCGCACAGGTTGAACACTGAAGCTTTCTTT
few	TRBV12-3/TRBV12-4	TRBJ2-1	TRBD2	CASSRLADLRSGEQFF	TGTGCCAGCAGCCGACTAGCGGACTTAAGGAGCGGTGAGCAGTTCTTC
.	TRBV20-1	TRBJ2-1	TRBD2	CSARDGGSGSHNEQFF	TGCAGTGCCAGAGATGGGGGTAGCGGGAGCCACAATGAGCAGTTCTTC
few	TRBV21-1	TRBJ2-7	.	CASSKRKVPGTSGKNSSYEQYF	TGTGCCAGCAGCAAACGAAAGGTTCCCGGGACTAGCGGGAAAAACAGCTCCTACGAGCAGTACTTC
.	TRBV9	TRBJ2-2	.	CASSVGGGEAGELFF	TGTGCCAGCAGCGTAGGGGGTGGAGAAGCCGGGGAGCTGTTTTTT
many	TRBV28	TRBJ1-2	.	CASSFPGGANYGYTF	TGTGCCAGCAGTTTCCCGGGCGGAGCTAACTATGGCTACACCTTC
.	TRBV20-1	TRBJ2-1	.	CSARDSGASSPNEQFF	TGCAGTGCTAGAGATTCTGGGGCCTCTAGCCCCAATGAGCAGTTCTTC
.	TRBV4-1	TRBJ1-5	.	CASSTSSTGQWSNQPQHF	TGCGCCAGCAGCACTAGTTCGACAGGTCAGTGGAGCAATCAGCCCCAGCATTTT
many	TRBV29-1	TRBJ2-7	.	CSARGVYEQYF	TGCAGCGCCCGGGGCGTTTACGAGCAGTACTTC
.	TRBV19	TRBJ2-7	TRBD2	CASSIGQGLAGGGEQYF	TGTGCCAGTAGTATAGGTCAGGGACTAGCGGGAGGAGGCGAGCAGTACTTC
few	TRBV5-1	TRBJ2-6	.	CASSLVIQGSSGANVLTF	TGCGCCAGCAGCTTGGTTATACAGGGTAGCTCTGGGGCCAACGTCCTGACTTTC
few	TRBV16	TRBJ1-1	.	CASTRSNTEAFF	TGTGCCAGCACCAGGAGCAACACTGAAGCTTTCTTT
.	TRBV7-9	TRBJ2-5	.	CASNSRDTQETQYF	TGTGCCAGCAACTCACGGGACACCCAAGAGACCCAGTACTTC
.	TRBV5-1	TRBJ2-3	.	CASSFNGRNSDTQYF	TGCGCCAGCAGCTTTAACGGGCGTAATTCAGATACGCAGTATTTT
few	TRBV4-2	TRBJ1-2	.	CASSQDRERGRYGYTF	TGTGCCAGCAGCCAAGATCGGGAGAGGGGGAGGTATGGCTACACCTTC
.	TRBV10-3	TRBJ1-1	TRBD1	CAIRPQGVGTEAFF	TGTGCCATCAGGCCCCAGGGGGTAGGCACTGAAGCTTTCTTT
few	TRBV7-9	TRBJ2-7	.	CASSWLTEYEQYF	TGTGCCAGCAGCTGGTTGACGGAATACGAGCAGTACTTC
few	TRBV6-1	TRBJ1-2	TRBD1	CASSPQTGATVYGYTF	TGTGCCAGCAGTCCCCAGACAGGGGCGACAGTCTATGGCTACACCTTC